This record covers a single T cell receptor (beta chain). The method was immunoSEQ multiplex PCR; TCRdb's version includes in-frame clones alone and lacks a portion of them. The sample has around 310,000 clones, 90% seen once. CDR1 is GTSNPN, CDR2 SVGIG, per germline (reference sequence). The length of the CDR3 is 16 residues. The ends lost 3 bases at V and 7 bases at J; junction bases unmatched: 12. This sample is drawn from a study of blood T cell repertoires in COVID-19. For the study at large: T cells, B-cell-depleted T cells, or PBMCs provided the cDNA or gDNA that served as material.

This TCR was recovered from a woman aged 40-49 years with COVID-19, enrolled during active disease. The V call is TRBV30, the J call TRBJ2-1; 10 nucleotides align to TRBD2. The sequenced material came from peripheral blood. DNA for the CDR3: TGTGCCTGGAGCGGGGGGTGGGCTAGCGGGAGAAATGAGCAGTTCTTC. It codes for CAWSGGWASGRNEQFF.